This T cell receptor beta chain was profiled in a study of cytomegalovirus exposure and HLA in healthy donors. The PCR was carried out with 60 Vbeta primers and 13 Jbeta primers. Clones were sequenced by immunoSEQ multiplex PCR, and TCRdb holds only the in-frame ones, with some missing. The top ten clones hold around 1.5% of a sample with about 120,000 clones, 70% to 80% of them seen once. The source material was PBMCs. This clonotype was obtained from a woman aged 18 to 35 in good health and CMV-seronegative.

This CDR3 reads CASRGDSQRSGNTIYF. The CDR3 region has the DNA TGTGCCAGCAGAGGCGACAGCCAAAGGTCTGGAAACACCATATATTTT. The chain couples TRBV13 to TRBJ1-3; TRBD1 is a possible D gene (5 bases). Germline CDR1 PRHDT, CDR2 FYEKMQ (reference sequence). The CDR3 covers 16 residues. The ends were cut back, 6 bases at V and 1 base at J, with 16 bases in the middle.